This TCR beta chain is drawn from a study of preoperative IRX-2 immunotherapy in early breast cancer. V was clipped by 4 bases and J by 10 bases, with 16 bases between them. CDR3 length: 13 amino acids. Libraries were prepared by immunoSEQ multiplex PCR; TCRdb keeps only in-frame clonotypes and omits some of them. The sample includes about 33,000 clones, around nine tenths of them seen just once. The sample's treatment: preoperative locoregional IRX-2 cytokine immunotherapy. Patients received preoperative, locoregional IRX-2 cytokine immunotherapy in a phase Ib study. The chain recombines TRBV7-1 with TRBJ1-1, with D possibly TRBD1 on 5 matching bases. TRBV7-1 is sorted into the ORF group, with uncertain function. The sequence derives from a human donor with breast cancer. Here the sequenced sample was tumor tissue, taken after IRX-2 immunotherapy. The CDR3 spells CASSLDRQTVAFF. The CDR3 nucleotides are TGTGCCAGCAGCTTAGATCGACAGACAGTAGCTTTCTTT.